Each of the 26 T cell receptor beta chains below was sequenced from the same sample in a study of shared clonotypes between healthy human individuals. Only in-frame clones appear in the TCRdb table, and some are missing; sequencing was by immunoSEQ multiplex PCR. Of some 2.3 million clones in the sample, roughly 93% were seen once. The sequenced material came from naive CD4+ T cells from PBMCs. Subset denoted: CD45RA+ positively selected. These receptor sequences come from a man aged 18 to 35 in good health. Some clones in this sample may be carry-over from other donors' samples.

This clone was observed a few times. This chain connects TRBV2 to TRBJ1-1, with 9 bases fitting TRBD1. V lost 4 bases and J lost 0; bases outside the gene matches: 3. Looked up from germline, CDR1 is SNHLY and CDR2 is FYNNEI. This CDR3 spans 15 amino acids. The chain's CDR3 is CASSGRDRVNTEAFF. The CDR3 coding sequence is TGTGCCAGCAGTGGCCGGGACAGGGTGAACACTGAAGCTTTCTTT.

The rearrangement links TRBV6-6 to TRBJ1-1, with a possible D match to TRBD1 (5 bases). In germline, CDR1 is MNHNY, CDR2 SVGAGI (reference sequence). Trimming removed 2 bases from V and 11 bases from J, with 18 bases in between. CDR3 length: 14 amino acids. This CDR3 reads CASSYGQGVTRAFF. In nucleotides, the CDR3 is TGTGCCAGCAGTTACGGGCAGGGCGTAACTAGGGCTTTCTTT.

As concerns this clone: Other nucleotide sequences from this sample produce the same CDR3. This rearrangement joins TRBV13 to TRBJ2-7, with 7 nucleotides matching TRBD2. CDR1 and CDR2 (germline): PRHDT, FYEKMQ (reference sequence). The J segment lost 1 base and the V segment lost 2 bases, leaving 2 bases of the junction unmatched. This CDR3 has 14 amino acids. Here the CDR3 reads CASSLPGGSYEQYF. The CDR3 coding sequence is TGTGCCAGCAGCTTACCGGGGGGATCCTACGAGCAGTACTTC. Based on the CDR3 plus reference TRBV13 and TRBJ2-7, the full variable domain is AAGVIQSPRHLIKEKRETATLKCYPIPRHDTVYWYQQGPGQDPQFLISFYEKMQSDKGSIPDRFSAQQFSDYHSELNMSSLELGDSALYFCASSLPGGSYEQYFGPGTRLTVT.

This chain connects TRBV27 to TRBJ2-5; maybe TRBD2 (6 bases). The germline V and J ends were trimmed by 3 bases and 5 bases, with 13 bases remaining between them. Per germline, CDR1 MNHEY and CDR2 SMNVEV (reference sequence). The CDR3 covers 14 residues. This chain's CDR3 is CASSFRGFPETQYF. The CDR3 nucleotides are TGTGCCAGCAGTTTCCGGGGGTTCCCGGAGACCCAGTACTTC.

CDR3 in amino acids: CASSSTAGVEETQYF. CDR3 DNA: TGCGCCAGCAGCTCAACAGCGGGAGTGGAGGAGACCCAGTACTTC. This chain joins TRBV5-1 and TRBJ2-5; TRBD2 matches 8 bases. The CDR3 runs 15 residues. Trimming cost V 3 bases and J 5 bases; bases outside gene matches: 9. CDR1 and CDR2 from the germline V gene are SGHRS and YFSETQ.

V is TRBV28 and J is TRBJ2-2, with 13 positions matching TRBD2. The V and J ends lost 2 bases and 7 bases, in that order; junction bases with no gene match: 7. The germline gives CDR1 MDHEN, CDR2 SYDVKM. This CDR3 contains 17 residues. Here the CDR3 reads CASSLELAGGPGGELFF. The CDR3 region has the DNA TGTGCCAGCAGTTTAGAACTAGCGGGAGGGCCAGGCGGGGAGCTGTTTTTT.

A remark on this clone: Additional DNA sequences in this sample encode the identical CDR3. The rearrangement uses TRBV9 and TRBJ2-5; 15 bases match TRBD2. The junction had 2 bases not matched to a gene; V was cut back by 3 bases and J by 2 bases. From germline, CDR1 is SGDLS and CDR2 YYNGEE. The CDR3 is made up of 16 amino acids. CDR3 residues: CASSGGLAGGQETQYF. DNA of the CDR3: TGTGCCAGCAGCGGCGGACTAGCGGGAGGGCAAGAGACCCAGTACTTC.

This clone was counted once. This CDR3 is CASTTRQNYGYTF. CDR3 in DNA: TGTGCCAGCACCACACGACAGAATTATGGCTACACCTTC. V is TRBV6-6 and J is TRBJ1-2, with D maybe TRBD1 (5 bases). The germline gives CDR1 MNHNY, CDR2 SVGAGI (reference sequence). The CDR3 has 13 residues. With 7 bases removed from V and 5 bases from J, the gap between germline ends came to 14 bases.

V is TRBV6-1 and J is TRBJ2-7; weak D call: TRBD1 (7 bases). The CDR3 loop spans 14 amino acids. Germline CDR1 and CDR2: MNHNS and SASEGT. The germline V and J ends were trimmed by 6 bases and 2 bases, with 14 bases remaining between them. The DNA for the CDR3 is TGTGCCAGCAGGCGGGACAGCGTTACCTACGAGCAGTACTTC. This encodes CASRRDSVTYEQYF.

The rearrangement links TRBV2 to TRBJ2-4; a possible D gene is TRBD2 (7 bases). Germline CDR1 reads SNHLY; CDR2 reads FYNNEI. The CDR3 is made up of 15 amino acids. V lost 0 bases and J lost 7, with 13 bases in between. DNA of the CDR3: TGTGCCAGCAGTGAAGCCGGGGGGCTTGGGAACATTCAGTACTTC. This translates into CASSEAGGLGNIQYF.

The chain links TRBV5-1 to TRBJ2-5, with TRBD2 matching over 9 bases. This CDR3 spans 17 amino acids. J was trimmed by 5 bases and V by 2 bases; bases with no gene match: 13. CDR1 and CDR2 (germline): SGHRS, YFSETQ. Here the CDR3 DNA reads TGCGCCAGCAGCTTAATGGGCGGGAGGGCCGTGGGCGAGACCCAGTACTTC. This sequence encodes CASSLMGGRAVGETQYF.

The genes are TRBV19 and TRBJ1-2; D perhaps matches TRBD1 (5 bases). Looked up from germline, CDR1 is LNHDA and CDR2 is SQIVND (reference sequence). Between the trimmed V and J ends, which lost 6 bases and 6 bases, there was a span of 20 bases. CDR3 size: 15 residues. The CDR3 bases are TGTGCCAGTAGGCCGGGGTCAGGGCGCTTTGATGGCTACACCTTC. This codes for CASRPGSGRFDGYTF.

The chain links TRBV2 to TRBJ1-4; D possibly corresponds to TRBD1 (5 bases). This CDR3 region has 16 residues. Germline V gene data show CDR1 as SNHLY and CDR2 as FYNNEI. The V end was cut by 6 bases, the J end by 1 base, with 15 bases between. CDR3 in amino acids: CASRDLGRGTNEKLFF. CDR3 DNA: TGTGCCAGCAGGGACCTGGGAAGGGGAACTAATGAAAAACTGTTTTTT.

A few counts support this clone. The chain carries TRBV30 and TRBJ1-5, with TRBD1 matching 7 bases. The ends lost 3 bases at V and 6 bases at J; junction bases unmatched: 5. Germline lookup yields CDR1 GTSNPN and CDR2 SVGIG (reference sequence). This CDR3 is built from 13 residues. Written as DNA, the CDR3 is TGTGCCTGGAGACAGGGGATGGGTCAGCCCCAGCATTTT. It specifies CAWRQGMGQPQHF. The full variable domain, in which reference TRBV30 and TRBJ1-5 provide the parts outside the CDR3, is SQTIHQWPATLVQPVGSPLSLECTVEGTSNPNLYWYRQAAGRGLQLLFYSVGIGQISSEVPQNLSASRPQDRQFILSSKKLLLSDSGFYLCAWRQGMGQPQHFGDGTRLSIL.

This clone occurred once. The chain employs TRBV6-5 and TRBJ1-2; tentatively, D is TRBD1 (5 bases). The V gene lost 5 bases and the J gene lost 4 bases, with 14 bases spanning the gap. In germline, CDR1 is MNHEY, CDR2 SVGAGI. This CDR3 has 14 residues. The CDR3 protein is CASSPMGVSYGYTF. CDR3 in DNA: TGTGCCAGCAGTCCCATGGGGGTGAGCTATGGCTACACCTTC.

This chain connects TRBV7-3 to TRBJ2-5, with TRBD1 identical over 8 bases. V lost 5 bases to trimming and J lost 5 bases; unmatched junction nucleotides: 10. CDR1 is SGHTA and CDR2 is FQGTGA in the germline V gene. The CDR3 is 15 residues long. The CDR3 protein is CASSPIQGGRETQYF. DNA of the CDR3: TGTGCCAGCAGCCCTATACAGGGGGGCAGGGAGACCCAGTACTTC.

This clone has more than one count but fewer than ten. The CDR3 sequence: CASSPGTNPGNTIYF. The CDR3, as DNA: TGTGCCAGCAGCCCCGGGACAAACCCTGGAAACACCATATATTTT. The gene calls are TRBV9 and TRBJ1-3; D possibly corresponds to TRBD1 (6 bases). The CDR3 sequence is 15 residues long. Germline values: CDR1 SGDLS, CDR2 YYNGEE. The V and J ends lost 4 bases and 2 bases respectively, with 13 bases between them.

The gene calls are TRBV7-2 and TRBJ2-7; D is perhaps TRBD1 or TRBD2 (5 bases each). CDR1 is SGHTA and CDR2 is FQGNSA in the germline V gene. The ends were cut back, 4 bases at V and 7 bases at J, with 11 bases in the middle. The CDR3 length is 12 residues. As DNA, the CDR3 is TGTGCCAGCAGCTACGGGGACGGAGAGCAGTACTTC. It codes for CASSYGDGEQYF.

CDR3 loop: CASTPGGGAPDTQYF. The DNA for the CDR3 is TGTGCCAGCACCCCCGGCGGAGGAGCGCCAGATACGCAGTATTTT. This rearrangement joins TRBV6-5 to TRBJ2-3; a possible D gene is TRBD2 (5 bases). From germline, CDR1 is MNHEY and CDR2 SVGAGI. This CDR3 contains 15 residues. V lost 7 bases to trimming and J lost 4 bases, with 18 bases between them.

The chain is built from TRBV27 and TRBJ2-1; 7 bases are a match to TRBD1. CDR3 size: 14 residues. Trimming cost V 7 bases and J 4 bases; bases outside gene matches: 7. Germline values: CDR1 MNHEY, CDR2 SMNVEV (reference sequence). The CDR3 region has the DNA TGTGCCAGCAACTCGGGACAGTCATACAATGAGCAGTTCTTC. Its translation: CASNSGQSYNEQFF.

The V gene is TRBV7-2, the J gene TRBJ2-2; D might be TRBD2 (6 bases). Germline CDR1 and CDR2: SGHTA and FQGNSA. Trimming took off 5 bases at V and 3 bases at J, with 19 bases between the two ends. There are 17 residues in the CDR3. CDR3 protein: CASSPSRRRAYTGELFF. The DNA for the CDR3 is TGTGCCAGCAGCCCTTCGCGTCGGAGGGCTTACACCGGGGAGCTGTTTTTT.

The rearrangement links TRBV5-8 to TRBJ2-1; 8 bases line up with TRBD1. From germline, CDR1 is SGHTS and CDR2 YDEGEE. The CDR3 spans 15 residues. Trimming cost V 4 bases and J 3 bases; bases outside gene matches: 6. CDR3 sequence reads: CASSMSTGVYNEQFF. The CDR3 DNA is TGTGCCAGCAGCATGTCGACAGGGGTCTACAATGAGCAGTTCTTC.

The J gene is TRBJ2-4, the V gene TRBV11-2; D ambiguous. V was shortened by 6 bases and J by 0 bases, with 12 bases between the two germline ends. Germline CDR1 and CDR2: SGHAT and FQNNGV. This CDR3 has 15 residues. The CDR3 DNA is TGTGCCAGCAGAGGGCCGGAGAGAGCCAAAAACATTCAGTACTTC. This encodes CASRGPERAKNIQYF.

CDR3 coding DNA: TGCGCCAGCAGCCTGACAGGGGCTGCAACTAATGAAAAACTGTTTTTT. Translation gives CASSLTGAATNEKLFF. The chain is built from TRBV5-1 and TRBJ1-4; 8 bases align to TRBD1. This CDR3 contains 16 residues. The germline V gene has CDR1 SGHRS and CDR2 YFSETQ. Unmatched junction bases numbered 5, after V lost 4 bases and J lost 0 bases.

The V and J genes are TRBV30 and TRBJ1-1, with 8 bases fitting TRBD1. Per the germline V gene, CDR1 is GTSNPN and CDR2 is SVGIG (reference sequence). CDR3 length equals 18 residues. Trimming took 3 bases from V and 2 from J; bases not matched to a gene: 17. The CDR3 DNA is TGTGCCTGGAGGATGATTTCCCCCGGACAGGGCGGCAACACTGAAGCTTTCTTT. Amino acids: CAWRMISPGQGGNTEAFF. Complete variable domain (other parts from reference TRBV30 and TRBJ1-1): SQTIHQWPATLVQPVGSPLSLECTVEGTSNPNLYWYRQAAGRGLQLLFYSVGIGQISSEVPQNLSASRPQDRQFILSSKKLLLSDSGFYLCAWRMISPGQGGNTEAFFGQGTRLTVV.

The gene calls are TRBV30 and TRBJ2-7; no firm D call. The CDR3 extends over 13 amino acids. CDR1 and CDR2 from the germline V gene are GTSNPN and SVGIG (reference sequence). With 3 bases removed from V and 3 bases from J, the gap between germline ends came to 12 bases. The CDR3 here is CAWRAPMNYEQYF. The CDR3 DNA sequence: TGTGCCTGGAGGGCCCCCATGAACTACGAGCAGTACTTC.